This TCR beta chain comes out of a study of shared clonotypes between healthy human individuals. Study-level background: CD4 naive and CD4 memory each took three plates per donor, while CD8 naive took two and CD8 memory one. Study-wide results and limits: Large depth notwithstanding, sorted-subset sequencing proved incomplete by rarefaction.

As to this clone: Its target is unknown.

Assay: immunoSEQ multiplex PCR; the TCRdb copy retains only in-frame clones and omits some. The sample yields roughly 760,000 clones, around two thirds seen once. Trimming took 4 bases from V and 14 from J, leaving 9 bases between them. The CDR3 consists of 9 residues. Germline CDR1 is SQVTM and CDR2 is ANQGSEA. The sample taken for sequencing was memory CD4+ T cells sorted from blood. Subset meaning: CD45RA-negative fraction. V is TRBV29-1 and J is TRBJ2-1; D remains ambiguous. The clonotype originates from a woman aged 30 to 39 in good health. CDR3 coding DNA: TGCAGCGTTGGAGACGGAGAGTTCTTC. It specifies CSVGDGEFF.